The subject of this entry is one T cell receptor (beta chain). This specimen comes from a study of blood T cell repertoires in COVID-19. Trimming took 1 base from V and 1 from J, leaving 7 bases between them. Germline CDR1 reads SEHNR; CDR2 reads FQNEAQ (reference sequence). This CDR3 is 14 amino acids long. TCRdb keeps only in-frame clones here, not all; method: immunoSEQ multiplex PCR. The sample consists of approximately 52,000 clones, about 90% of them appearing once. The TCR comes from a human donor in a cohort sampled during active COVID-19. Input material: peripheral blood. V is TRBV7-9 and J is TRBJ1-1; D gene ambiguous. CDR3 sequence: CASSLVLENTEAFF. CDR3 bases: TGTGCCAGCAGCTTAGTTTTAGAGAACACTGAAGCTTTCTTT.